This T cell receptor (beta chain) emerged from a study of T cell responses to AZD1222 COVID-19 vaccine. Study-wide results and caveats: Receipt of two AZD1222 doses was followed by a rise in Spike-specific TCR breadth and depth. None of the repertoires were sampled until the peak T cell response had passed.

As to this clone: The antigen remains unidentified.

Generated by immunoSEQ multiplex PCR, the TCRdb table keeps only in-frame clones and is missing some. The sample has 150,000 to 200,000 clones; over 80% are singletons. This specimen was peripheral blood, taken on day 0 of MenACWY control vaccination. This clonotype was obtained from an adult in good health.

The chain's CDR3 is CASSLTGTGIYEQYF. Here the CDR3 DNA reads TGTGCCAGCAGCTTAACCGGGACAGGGATCTACGAGCAGTACTTC. This sequence joins TRBV9 and TRBJ2-7, with TRBD1 matching 9 bases. The CDR3 sequence is 15 residues long. With 4 bases clipped from V and 3 bases from J, the junction kept 8 bases outside the gene matches. Germline CDR1 and CDR2: SGDLS and YYNGEE.